This T cell receptor beta chain was documented in a study of blood T cells in healthy people across ages. Study at large: For every two T cells, template switching captured about one barcoded beta molecule.

Each donor gave ten milliliters of peripheral blood. Samples each had at least 5 micrograms of total RNA extracted. In germline, CDR1 is SGHRS, CDR2 YFSETQ. Trimming stripped 4 bases from V and 6 bases from J, with 17 bases between. This CDR3 region has 15 residues. The authors ran a second PCR of about 6 to 11 cycles using a sample-barcoded 5' primer and a J-beta primer mix. Tags on each cDNA molecule came from a template-switch adaptor with 12 random nucleotides. TCRdb fed the 5' RACE reads into MiXCR, producing one record per CDR3 protein. This sample has some 1.5 million distinct CDR3 sequences, with 28% found just once. This clonotype was counted many times.

Specimen: blood. This sequence originates from a young woman in good health. The chain recombines TRBV5-1 with TRBJ2-1; D is ambiguous. CDR3: CASSPQTTVRNEQFF. The CDR3 DNA sequence: TGCGCCAGCAGCCCACAAACCACGGTCCGCAATGAGCAGTTCTTC.